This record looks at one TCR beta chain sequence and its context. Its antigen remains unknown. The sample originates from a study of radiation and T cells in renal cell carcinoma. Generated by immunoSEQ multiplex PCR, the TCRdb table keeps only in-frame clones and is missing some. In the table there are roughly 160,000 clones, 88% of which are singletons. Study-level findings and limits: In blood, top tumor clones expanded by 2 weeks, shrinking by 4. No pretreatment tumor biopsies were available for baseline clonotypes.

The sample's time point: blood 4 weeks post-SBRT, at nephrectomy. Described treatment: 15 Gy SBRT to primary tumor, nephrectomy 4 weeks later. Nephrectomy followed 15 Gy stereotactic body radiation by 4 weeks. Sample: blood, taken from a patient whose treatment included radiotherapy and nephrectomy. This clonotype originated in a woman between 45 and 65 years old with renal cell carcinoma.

The CDR3 loop reads CACSDNRGLTVDELFF. The CDR3 DNA follows: TGTGCCTGCTCTGACAACCGGGGACTCACAGTCGACGAACTGTTTTTT. The chain links TRBV19 to TRBJ1-4; D may be TRBD1 (5 bases). V was pared by 11 bases and J by 12 bases, with 31 bases between. Germline-derived CDR1 and CDR2 are LNHDA and SQIVND (reference sequence). CDR3 size: 16 residues.